A selection of T cell receptor beta chains follows, all from one sample in a study of T cell responses to AZD1222 COVID-19 vaccine. Assay used: immunoSEQ multiplex PCR; TCRdb lists only in-frame clones, some missing. The sample consists of about 270,000 clones, approximately 94% of them appearing once. Sequenced here: peripheral blood, sampled 28 days after the second AZD1222 dose. These receptors originate from an adult who received the AZD1222 COVID-19 vaccine. The CDR3 runs from the conserved cysteine through the conserved F or W.

V	J	CDR3
TRBV2	TRBJ1-1	CASSGQSEAFF
TRBV6-2/TRBV6-3	TRBJ2-7	CASSSDSSAPHEQYF
TRBV25-1	TRBJ2-1	CASGRGNNEQFF
TRBV27	TRBJ2-7	CASKVAGAKYEQYF
TRBV9	TRBJ1-5	CASGQGGQPQHF
TRBV5-1	TRBJ2-1	CASSLAGTSGEQFF
TRBV5-1	TRBJ1-6	CASSRDRESSPLHF
TRBV7-6	TRBJ2-7	CASSTGTGPYEQYF
TRBV3-1/TRBV3-2	TRBJ1-1	CASSPIHRGDEAFF
TRBV11-2	TRBJ1-2	CASSKSGLPYGYTF
TRBV2	TRBJ1-1	CASSEAEKITEAFF
TRBV11-2	TRBJ2-1	CASSLQGLLDEQFF
TRBV12-3/TRBV12-4	TRBJ2-7	CASSLNNEQYF
TRBV28	TRBJ1-5	CASTPRDIPGNQPQHF
TRBV10-1	TRBJ2-7	CASVRGFTYEQYF
TRBV6-5	TRBJ1-2	CASSYSFFGTNYGYTF
TRBV2	TRBJ1-5	CASSERTGNQPQHF
TRBV28	TRBJ1-1	CASKVDTEAFF
TRBV19	TRBJ2-2	CASSLWTSGALRELFF
TRBV2	TRBJ2-7	CASSVRAEGEQYF
TRBV28	TRBJ1-2	CASSLWVGQVFNYGYTF
TRBV13	TRBJ1-6	CASSRVNSPLHF
TRBV7-2	TRBJ1-1	CASTLDRSSGTEAFF
TRBV7-9	TRBJ1-6	CASSPSPVRSPLHF
TRBV29-1	TRBJ1-2	CSVEPAGGPLNYGYTF
TRBV3-1/TRBV3-2	TRBJ2-5	CASSRFQETQYF
TRBV20-1	TRBJ2-7	CSASPAAGGVF
TRBV7-3	TRBJ2-7	CASSVMGLAVLPPLEQYF
TRBV7-2	TRBJ2-7	CASSAGNFYEQYF
TRBV19	TRBJ1-6	CASSKDSRSPLHF
TRBV28	TRBJ2-1	CASNLSYNEQFF
TRBV3-1/TRBV3-2	TRBJ2-6	CASSQERAGVSGANVLTF
TRBV4-2	TRBJ2-1	CASSQDRASYNEQFF
TRBV3-1/TRBV3-2	TRBJ2-2	CASSQSSGSTYTGELFF
TRBV6-5	TRBJ1-5	CASSRDRDSNQPQHF
TRBV5-1	TRBJ2-7	CASSLSGGEQYF
TRBV7-9	TRBJ2-7	CASSLSSGTPYEQYF
TRBV18	TRBJ1-3	CASSPPGTSGNTIYF
TRBV7-9	TRBJ2-7	CASSLGYSRAKQYF
TRBV5-4	TRBJ1-1	CASRIEINGLGAPEAFF
TRBV7-2	TRBJ1-2	CASSADRNYGYTF
TRBV6-1	TRBJ2-1	CASSEWASGGARTYNEQFF
TRBV7-8	TRBJ1-1	CASSPHQDRRNEAFF
TRBV19	TRBJ2-7	CASSIDQGHHEQYF
TRBV7-2	TRBJ2-2	CASSPTSGIGELFF
TRBV7-2	TRBJ2-7	CASSLARFYEQYF
TRBV7-2	TRBJ1-1	CASSKTVNTEAFF
TRBV7-3	TRBJ1-6	CASSFRPGDSPLHF
TRBV10-2	TRBJ1-6	CASTPWGSYNSPLHF
TRBV7-3	TRBJ2-5	CASSADSHGTQYF
TRBV28	TRBJ1-2	CASSLLQASGYTF
TRBV5-3	TRBJ1-1	CARSRMGRADRVRNTEAFF
TRBV4-2	TRBJ2-1	CASSQPPGVDEQFF
TRBV4-2	TRBJ1-1	CASSQDGGRLTEAFF